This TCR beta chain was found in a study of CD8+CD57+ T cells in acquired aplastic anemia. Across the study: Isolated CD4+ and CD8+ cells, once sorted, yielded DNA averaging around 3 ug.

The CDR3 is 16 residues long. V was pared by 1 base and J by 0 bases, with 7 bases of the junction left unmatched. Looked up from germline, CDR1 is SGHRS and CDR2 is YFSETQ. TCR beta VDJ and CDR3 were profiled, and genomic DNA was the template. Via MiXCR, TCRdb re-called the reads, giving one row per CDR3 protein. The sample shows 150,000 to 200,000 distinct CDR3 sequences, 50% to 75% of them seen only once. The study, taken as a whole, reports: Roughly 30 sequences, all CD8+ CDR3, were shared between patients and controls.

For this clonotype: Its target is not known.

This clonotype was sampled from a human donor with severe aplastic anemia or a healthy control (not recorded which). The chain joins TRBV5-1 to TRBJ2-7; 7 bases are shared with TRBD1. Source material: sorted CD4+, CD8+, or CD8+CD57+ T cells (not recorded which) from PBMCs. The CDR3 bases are TGCGCCAGCAGCTTGCCTAGGACAGGTTACTCCTACGAGCAGTACTTC. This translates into CASSLPRTGYSYEQYF.